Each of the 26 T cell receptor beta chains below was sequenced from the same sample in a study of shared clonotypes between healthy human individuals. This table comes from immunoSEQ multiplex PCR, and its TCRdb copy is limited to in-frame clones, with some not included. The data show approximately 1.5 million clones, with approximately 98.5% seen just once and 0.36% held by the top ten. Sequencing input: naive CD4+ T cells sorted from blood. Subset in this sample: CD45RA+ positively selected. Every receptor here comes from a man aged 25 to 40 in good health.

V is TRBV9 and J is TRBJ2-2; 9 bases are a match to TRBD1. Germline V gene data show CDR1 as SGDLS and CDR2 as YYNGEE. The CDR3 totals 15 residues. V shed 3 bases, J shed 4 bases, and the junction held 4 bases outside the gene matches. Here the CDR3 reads CASSGGQGTTGELFF. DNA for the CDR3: TGTGCCAGCAGCGGGGGACAGGGTACCACCGGGGAGCTGTTTTTT. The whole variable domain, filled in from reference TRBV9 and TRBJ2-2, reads DSGVTQTPKHLITATGQRVTLRCSPRSGDLSVYWYQQSLDQGLQFLIQYYNGEERAKGNILERFSAQQFPDLHSELNLSSLELGDSALYFCASSGGQGTTGELFFGEGSRLTVL.

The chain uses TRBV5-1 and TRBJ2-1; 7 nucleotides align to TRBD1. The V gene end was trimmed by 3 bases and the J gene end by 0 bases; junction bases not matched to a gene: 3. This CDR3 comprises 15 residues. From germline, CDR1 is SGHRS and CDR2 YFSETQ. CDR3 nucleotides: TGCGCCAGCAGCTACGCAGGGGGCTCCTACAATGAGCAGTTCTTC. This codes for CASSYAGGSYNEQFF.

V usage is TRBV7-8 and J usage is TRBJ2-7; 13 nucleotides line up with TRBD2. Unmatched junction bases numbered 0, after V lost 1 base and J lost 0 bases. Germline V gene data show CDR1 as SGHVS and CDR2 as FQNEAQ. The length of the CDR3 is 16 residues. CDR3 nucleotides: TGTGCCAGCAGCTTAGGGACTAGCGGGAGCTCCTACGAGCAGTACTTC. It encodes CASSLGTSGSSYEQYF.

This CDR3 is CAIGRTGGIEETQYF. The DNA for the CDR3 is TGTGCCATAGGGAGGACAGGGGGCATCGAAGAGACCCAGTACTTC. The chain joins TRBV10-3 to TRBJ2-5, with 11 nucleotides matching TRBD1. This CDR3 contains 15 residues. The ends lost 9 bases at V and 3 bases at J; junction bases unmatched: 9. CDR1 and CDR2 from the germline V gene are ENHRY and SYGVKD.

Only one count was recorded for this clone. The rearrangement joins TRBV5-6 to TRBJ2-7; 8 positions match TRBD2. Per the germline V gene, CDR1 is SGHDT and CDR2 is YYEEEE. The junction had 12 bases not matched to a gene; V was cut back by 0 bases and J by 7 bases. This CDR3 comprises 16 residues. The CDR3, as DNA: TGTGCCAGCAGCTTGGCCAGGGGAGCGGGAGTTTGGGAGCAGTACTTC. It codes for CASSLARGAGVWEQYF.

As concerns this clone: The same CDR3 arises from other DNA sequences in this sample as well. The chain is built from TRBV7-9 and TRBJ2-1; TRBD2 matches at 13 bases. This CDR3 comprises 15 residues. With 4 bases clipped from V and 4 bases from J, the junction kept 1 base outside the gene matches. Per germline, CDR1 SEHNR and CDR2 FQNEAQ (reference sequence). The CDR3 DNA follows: TGTGCCAGCAGCTGGACTAGCGGGAGTTACAATGAGCAGTTCTTC. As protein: CASSWTSGSYNEQFF.

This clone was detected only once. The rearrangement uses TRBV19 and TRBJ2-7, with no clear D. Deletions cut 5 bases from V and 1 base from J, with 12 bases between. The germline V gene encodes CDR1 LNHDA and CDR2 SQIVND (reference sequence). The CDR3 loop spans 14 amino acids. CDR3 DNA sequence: TGTGCCAGTAGTGAGGCAGGACCTTCCTACGAGCAGTACTTC. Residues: CASSEAGPSYEQYF.

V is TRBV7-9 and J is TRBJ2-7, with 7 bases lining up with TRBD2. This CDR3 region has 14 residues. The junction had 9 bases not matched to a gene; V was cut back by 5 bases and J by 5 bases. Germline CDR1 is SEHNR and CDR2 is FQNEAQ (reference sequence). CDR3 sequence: CASSPWGGSNEQYF. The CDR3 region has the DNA TGTGCCAGCAGCCCCTGGGGGGGTAGCAACGAGCAGTACTTC. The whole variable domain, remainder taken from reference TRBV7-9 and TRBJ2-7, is DTGVSQNPRHKITKRGQNVTFRCDPISEHNRLYWYRQTLGQGPEFLTYFQNEAQLEKSRLLSDRFSAERPKGSFSTLEIQRTEQGDSAMYLCASSPWGGSNEQYFGPGTRLTVT.

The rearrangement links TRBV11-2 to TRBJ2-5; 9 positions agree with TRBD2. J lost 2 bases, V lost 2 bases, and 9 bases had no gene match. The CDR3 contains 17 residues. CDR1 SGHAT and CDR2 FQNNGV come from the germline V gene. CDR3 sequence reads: CASSLTRLAGRQETQYF. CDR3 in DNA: TGTGCCAGCAGCTTAACGAGGCTAGCGGGAAGACAAGAGACCCAGTACTTC.

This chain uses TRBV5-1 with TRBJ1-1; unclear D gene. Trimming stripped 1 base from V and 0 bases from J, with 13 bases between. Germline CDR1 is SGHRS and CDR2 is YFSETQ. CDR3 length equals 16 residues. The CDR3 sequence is CASSLRVSGLNTEAFF. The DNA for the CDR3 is TGCGCCAGCAGCTTGAGGGTTAGCGGATTGAACACTGAAGCTTTCTTT.

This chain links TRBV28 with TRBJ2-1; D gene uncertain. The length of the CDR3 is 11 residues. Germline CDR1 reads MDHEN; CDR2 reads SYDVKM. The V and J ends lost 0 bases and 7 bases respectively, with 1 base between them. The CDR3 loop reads CASSLWNEQFF. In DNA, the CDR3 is TGTGCCAGCAGTTTATGGAATGAGCAGTTCTTC.

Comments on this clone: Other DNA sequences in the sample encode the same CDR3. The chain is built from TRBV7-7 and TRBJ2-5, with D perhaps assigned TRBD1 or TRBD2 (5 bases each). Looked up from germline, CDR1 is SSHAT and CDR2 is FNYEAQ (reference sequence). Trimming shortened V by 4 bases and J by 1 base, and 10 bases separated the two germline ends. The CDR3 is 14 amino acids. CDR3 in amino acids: CASSSGTVQETQYF. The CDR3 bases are TGTGCCAGCAGCTCCGGGACGGTCCAAGAGACCCAGTACTTC.

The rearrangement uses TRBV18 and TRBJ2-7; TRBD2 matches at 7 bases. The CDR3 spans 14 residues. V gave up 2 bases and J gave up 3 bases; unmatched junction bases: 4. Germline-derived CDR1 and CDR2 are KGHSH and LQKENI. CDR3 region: CASSPKRDHYEQYF. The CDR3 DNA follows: TGTGCCAGCTCACCAAAGCGGGACCACTACGAGCAGTACTTC.

DNA for the CDR3: TGTGCCATCAACCAGGGAGGACTACAGGGGGAGCAGTTCTTC. Translated: CAINQGGLQGEQFF. The chain is built from TRBV10-3 and TRBJ2-1, with D possibly TRBD1 on 7 matching bases. Trimming pared 7 bases from V and 10 bases from J, leaving 20 bases between. The CDR3 covers 14 residues. Germline V gives CDR1 ENHRY, CDR2 SYGVKD.

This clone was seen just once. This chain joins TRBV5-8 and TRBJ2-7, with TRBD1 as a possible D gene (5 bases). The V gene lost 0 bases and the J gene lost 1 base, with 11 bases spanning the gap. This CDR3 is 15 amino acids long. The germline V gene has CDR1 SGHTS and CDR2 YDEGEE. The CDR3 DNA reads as TGTGCCAGCAGCTTGGGAGGTTCAGGGTCCTACGAGCAGTACTTC. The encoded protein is CASSLGGSGSYEQYF.

The DNA for the CDR3 is TGTGCCAGCTCACCCTTTGGGACCCTGAGGACTGAAGCTTTCTTT. The encoded protein is CASSPFGTLRTEAFF. This sequence joins TRBV18 and TRBJ1-1, with D perhaps TRBD1 (5 bases). Per the germline V gene, CDR1 is KGHSH and CDR2 is LQKENI. The CDR3 is made up of 15 amino acids. V lost 3 bases and J 5 bases, leaving 16 bases between the germline ends.

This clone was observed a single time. CDR3 sequence reads: CASSQGTVNQPQHF. The CDR3 nucleotides read TGTGCCAGCAGCCAAGGGACAGTGAATCAGCCCCAGCATTTT. J is TRBJ1-5 and V is TRBV9; the match to TRBD1 covers 7 bases. This CDR3 has 14 amino acids. Per germline, CDR1 SGDLS and CDR2 YYNGEE. V trimming: 4 bases; J trimming: 4 bases; junction bases outside the gene matches: 5.

CDR3 in amino acids: CASSPQGSTYEQYF. The DNA of the CDR3 is TGCGCCAGCAGCCCTCAGGGGTCGACCTACGAGCAGTACTTC. This chain links TRBV5-1 with TRBJ2-7; D might be TRBD1 (6 bases). The CDR3 runs 14 residues. V shed 4 bases and J shed 2 bases, with 13 bases lying between them. Germline V gives CDR1 SGHRS, CDR2 YFSETQ.

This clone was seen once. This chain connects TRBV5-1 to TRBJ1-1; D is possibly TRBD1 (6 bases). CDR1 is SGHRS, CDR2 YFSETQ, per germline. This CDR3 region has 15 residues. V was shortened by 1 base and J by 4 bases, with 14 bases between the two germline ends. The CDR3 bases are TGCGCCAGCAGCTTGAGTCCAGGGGCGGGCACTGAAGCTTTCTTT. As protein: CASSLSPGAGTEAFF.

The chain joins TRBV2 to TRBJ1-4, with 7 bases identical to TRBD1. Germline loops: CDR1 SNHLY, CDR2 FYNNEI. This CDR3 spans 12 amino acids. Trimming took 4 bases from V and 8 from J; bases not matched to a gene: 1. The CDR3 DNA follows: TGTGCCAGCAGTGCACAGGGGGAAAAACTGTTTTTT. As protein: CASSAQGEKLFF.

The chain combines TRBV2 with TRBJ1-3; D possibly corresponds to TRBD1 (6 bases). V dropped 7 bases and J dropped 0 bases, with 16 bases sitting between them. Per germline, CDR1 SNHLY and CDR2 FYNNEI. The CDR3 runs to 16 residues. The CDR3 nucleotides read TGTGCCAGCACCAGGGACATGACGAGCTCTGGAAACACCATATATTTT. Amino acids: CASTRDMTSSGNTIYF.

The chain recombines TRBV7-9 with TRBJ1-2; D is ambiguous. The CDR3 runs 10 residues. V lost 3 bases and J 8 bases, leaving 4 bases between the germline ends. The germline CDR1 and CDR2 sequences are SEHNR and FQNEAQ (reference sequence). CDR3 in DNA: TGTGCCAGCAGCTTGGAAGGCTACACCTTC. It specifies CASSLEGYTF. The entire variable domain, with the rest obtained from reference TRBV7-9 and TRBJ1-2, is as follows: DTGVSQNPRHKITKRGQNVTFRCDPISEHNRLYWYRQTLGQGPEFLTYFQNEAQLEKSRLLSDRFSAERPKGSFSTLEIQRTEQGDSAMYLCASSLEGYTFGSGTRLTVV.

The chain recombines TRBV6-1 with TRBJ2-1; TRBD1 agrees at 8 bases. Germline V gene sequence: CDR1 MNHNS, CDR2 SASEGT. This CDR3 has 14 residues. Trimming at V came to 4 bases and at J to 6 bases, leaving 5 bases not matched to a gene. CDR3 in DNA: TGTGCCAGCAGTGTGGACAGGGCAGGCAATGAGCAGTTCTTC. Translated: CASSVDRAGNEQFF.

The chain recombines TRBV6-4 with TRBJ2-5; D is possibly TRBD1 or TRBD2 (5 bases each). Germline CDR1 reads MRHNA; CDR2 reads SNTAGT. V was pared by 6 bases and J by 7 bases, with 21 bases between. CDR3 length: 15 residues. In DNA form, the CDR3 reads TGTGCCAGCAGCTTCTCCGGGACCAGCTGCGGGACCCAGTACTTC. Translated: CASSFSGTSCGTQYF.

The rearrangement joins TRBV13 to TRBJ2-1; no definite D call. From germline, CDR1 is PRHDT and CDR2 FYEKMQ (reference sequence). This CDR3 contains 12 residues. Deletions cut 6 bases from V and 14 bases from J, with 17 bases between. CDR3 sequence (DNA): TGTGCCAGCAGACAAACCCCTTCCTCAGAGTTCTTC. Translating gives CASRQTPSSEFF.

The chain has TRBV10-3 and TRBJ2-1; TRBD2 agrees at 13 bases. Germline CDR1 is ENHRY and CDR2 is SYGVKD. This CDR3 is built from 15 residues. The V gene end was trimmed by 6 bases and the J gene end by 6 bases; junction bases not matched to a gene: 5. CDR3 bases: TGTGCCATCAGGCTCGGGACTAGCGGGACCAATGAGCAGTTCTTC. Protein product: CAIRLGTSGTNEQFF.